Listed here are 4 T cell receptor beta chains from one sample, sequenced in a study of blood T cell repertoires in COVID-19. Some clones are missing from TCRdb's copy, which holds only in-frame ones; the method was immunoSEQ multiplex PCR. The sample contains just over 300,000 clones, 70% to 90% of which appear only once. The material sequenced was PBMCs or T cells enriched from blood (not recorded which). The receptors derive from a man aged 30 to 39 who had recovered from COVID-19.

CDR3 residues: CASSQMGDRGLYGYTF. In DNA form, the CDR3 reads TGTGCCAGCAGTCAAATGGGGGACAGGGGGCTCTATGGCTACACCTTC. This chain joins TRBV9 and TRBJ1-2; TRBD1 matches 12 bases. Germline assignment: CDR1 SGDLS and CDR2 YYNGEE. V was clipped by 5 bases and J by 4 bases; unmatched bases: 9. This CDR3 is built from 16 residues.

About this clone itself: This specimen includes other DNA sequences encoding the same CDR3. CDR3 region: CASSYPEETQYF. CDR3 DNA: TGTGCCAGCAGTTACCCAGAAGAGACCCAGTACTTC. J is TRBJ2-5 and V is TRBV6-2 or TRBV6-3; D gene uncertain. The germline V gene has CDR1 MNHEY and CDR2 SVGEGT. This CDR3 comprises 12 residues. Trimming cost V 2 bases and J 3 bases, with 4 bases left between them.

The rearrangement joins TRBV6-1 to TRBJ1-2; tentative D call: TRBD1 (6 bases). Germline CDR1 MNHNS, CDR2 SASEGT. V shed 2 bases and J shed 4 bases, with 14 bases lying between them. This CDR3 has 15 amino acids. CDR3: CASSESAGGAYGYTF. CDR3 bases: TGTGCCAGCAGTGAAAGTGCGGGGGGCGCCTATGGCTACACCTTC.

The chain employs TRBV24-1 and TRBJ2-1; maybe TRBD1 (6 bases). The CDR3 totals 17 residues. Germline assignment: CDR1 KGHDR and CDR2 SFDVKD. V was trimmed by 7 bases and J by 0 bases, leaving 18 bases between them. For the CDR3, the DNA is TGTGCCACCAGAGGGCAGGGGTTAAGCAACTCCTACAATGAGCAGTTCTTC. It codes for CATRGQGLSNSYNEQFF.